This passage covers 2 T cell receptor beta chains from one sample sequenced in a study of OX40 agonist ivuxolimab in advanced cancers. Clones were read by immunoSEQ multiplex PCR, and TCRdb kept only the in-frame ones, dropping some. The data show around 47,000 clones, 75% to 90% seen once. The material was CD4+ or CD8+ T cells sorted from blood, obtained in a trial of the OX40 agonist ivuxolimab. These receptors all stem from an adult with an advanced solid tumor such as melanoma, head and neck, liver or kidney cancer.

V gene TRBV7-8 combines with J gene TRBJ1-6; 9 positions agree with TRBD1. V was pared by 2 bases and J by 8 bases, with 7 bases of the junction left unmatched. This CDR3 region has 16 residues. Germline V gene data show CDR1 as SGHVS and CDR2 as FQNEAQ. CDR3 sequence: CASSLRDRDLDSPLHF. In DNA, the CDR3 is TGTGCCAGCAGCTTAAGGGACAGGGATTTGGATTCACCCCTCCACTTT.

A few counts support this clone. V usage is TRBV2 and J usage is TRBJ1-6; 7 bases map to TRBD1. This CDR3 contains 12 residues. Germline trimming cut 8 bases from V and 12 bases from J; bases unmatched to any gene: 7. The germline gives CDR1 SNHLY, CDR2 FYNNEI. The CDR3 DNA is TGTGCCAGCGTTACAGGGGAAGAACCCCTCCACTTT. Translated: CASVTGEEPLHF.